This T cell receptor (beta chain) stems from a study of CD8+CD57+ T cells in acquired aplastic anemia. Study-wide findings and caveats: Between the patient and control groups, CD8+ Simpson's diversity did not differ significantly. Lower diversity was found in CD8+CD57+ cells than in total CD4+ and CD8+ pools in patients. Common to patients and controls were 25 to 30 CD8+ CDR3 sequences.

The ends lost 0 bases at V and 3 bases at J; junction bases unmatched: 4. Germline V CDR1 and CDR2: SGHRS, YFSETQ. The CDR3 runs to 15 residues. CD8+CD57+ cell expansion, shown by flow cytometry, had occurred in the patients selected for sequencing. Severe acquired aplastic anemia was present in every patient. As to this clonotype: Its antigen is unknown.

CDR3 and TCR beta VDJ profiling relied on genomic DNA as the template. Each CDR3 protein gets one entry after TCRdb re-called the reads with MiXCR. The data show around 15,000 distinct CDR3 sequences, about 40% seen once. This sequence was found in a human donor with aplastic anemia. Sequences were obtained from CD8+CD57+ T cells sorted from PBMCs. Subset: bead-enriched CD8+CD57+ effector memory T cells from SAA patients. The rearrangement joins TRBV5-1 to TRBJ2-7, with 9 bases aligning to TRBD1. The CDR3 coding sequence is TGCGCCAGCAGCTTGGATGGGACAGGGTACTACGAGCAGTACTTC. This gives the protein CASSLDGTGYYEQYF.